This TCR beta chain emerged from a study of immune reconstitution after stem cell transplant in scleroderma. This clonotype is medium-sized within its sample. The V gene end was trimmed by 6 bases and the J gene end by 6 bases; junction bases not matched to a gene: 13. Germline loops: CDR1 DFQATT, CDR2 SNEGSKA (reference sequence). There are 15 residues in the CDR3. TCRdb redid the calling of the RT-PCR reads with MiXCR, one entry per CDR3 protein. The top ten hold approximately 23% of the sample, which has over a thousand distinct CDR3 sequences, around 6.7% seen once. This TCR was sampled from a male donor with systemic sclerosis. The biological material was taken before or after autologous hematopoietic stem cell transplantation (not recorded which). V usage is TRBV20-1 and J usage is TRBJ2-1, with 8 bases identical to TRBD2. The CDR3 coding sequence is TGCAGTGCGACGACTAGCGTCCTCCTGGGCAATGAGCAGTTCTTC. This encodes CSATTSVLLGNEQFF.